The next 5 T cell receptor beta chains were all read from a single sample in a study of monozygotic twins with inflammatory bowel disease. For each CDR3 protein, TCRdb gives one entry from its re-call of the 5' RACE reads, without DNA. The sample totals roughly 150,000 distinct CDR3 sequences. Material: blood. The receptors derive from a human donor with ulcerative colitis or Crohn's disease, or a healthy co-twin of an affected twin (not recorded which).

The V call is TRBV21-1, the J call TRBJ2-7; TCRdb calls TRBD1, which cannot be checked without DNA. TRBV21-1 is a pseudogene locus. CDR3 length: 17 residues. CDR3 sequence: CASSKRGTGSKSYEQYF.

V gene TRBV20-1 combines with J gene TRBJ2-1; no DNA is available, so the TRBD2 call from TCRdb remains unchecked. Germline V CDR1 and CDR2: DFQATT, SNEGSKA (reference sequence). The CDR3 runs to 12 residues. Here the CDR3 reads CGRTTPRNDQFF.

The genes are TRBV15 and TRBJ1-5; TCRdb's D gene call, TRBD1, goes unchecked for lack of DNA. The CDR3 spans 18 residues. Germline V gene sequence: CDR1 LNHNV, CDR2 YYDKDF (reference sequence). The CDR3 region is CATSRGSGTGVGNQPQHF.

The chain combines TRBV7-2 with TRBJ1-1. Germline V lookup: CDR1 SGHTA, CDR2 FQGNSA. CDR3 length: 14 residues. The CDR3 sequence: CASSFLKTVTEAFF.

CDR3 sequence: CASSFLSTEAFF. The chain links TRBV5-1 to TRBJ1-1. The CDR3 runs 12 residues. Germline V gene sequence: CDR1 SGHRS, CDR2 YFSETQ.